This TCR beta chain was recovered during a study of blood T cell repertoires in COVID-19. The protocol was immunoSEQ multiplex PCR, while the TCRdb copy is restricted to in-frame clones and leaves out a portion. The data show about 170,000 clones, more than 75% seen once. Germline values: CDR1 SGDLS, CDR2 YYNGEE. V lost 0 bases and J 3 bases, leaving 7 bases between the germline ends. The CDR3 has 15 residues. The V call is TRBV9, the J call TRBJ1-6; D is unresolved. The receptor was derived from an elderly woman with COVID-19, enrolled during active disease. Sequencing was done on a sample of peripheral blood. DNA of the CDR3: TGTGCCAGCAGCGTAGCGGCGGACTATAATTCACCCCTCCACTTT. The encoded protein is CASSVAADYNSPLHF.